Listed below are T cell receptor beta chains from one sample, sequenced in a study of T cell changes during pregnancy in multiple sclerosis. TCRdb's table, derived via immunoSEQ multiplex PCR, lists solely in-frame clones and lacks some. The sample lists about 70,000 clones; approximately 90% were seen once. This specimen consisted of peripheral blood, obtained in the second trimester of pregnancy. The receptors come from a female donor in good health, enrolled as a control in a pregnancy study. Each CDR3 is given without its conserved first and last residue. Fields, in order: clone size, D gene, J gene, V gene, CDR3 protein. D genes are given only for firm matches. Rows give clone size only sometimes, using once, few, many, or a class for an expanded clone.

>NA|NA|TRBJ2-1|TRBV7-9
ASSSPTGGLYNEQF
>NA|TRBD1|TRBJ2-4|TRBV19
ASSLTGTGKNIQY
>NA|NA|TRBJ2-7|TRBV6-5
ASRTHRDTAREQY
>NA|TRBD2|TRBJ2-7|TRBV5-6
ASSLYSGSGGLYEQY
>NA|NA|TRBJ1-1|TRBV27
ASSLSMMAQHTEAF
>NA|NA|TRBJ1-6|TRBV21-1
ASSIPMSSYNSPLH
>NA|NA|TRBJ1-2|TRBV7-2
ASSPLGTGGYGYT
>NA|NA|TRBJ1-5|TRBV6-4
ASSGDRGDQPQH
>once|NA|TRBJ1-6|TRBV7-2
ASSYAGPSSPLH
>NA|TRBD2|TRBJ2-5|TRBV5-6
ASSSWAGGSQY
>NA|TRBD2|TRBJ2-5|TRBV5-1
ASSLTAGEETQY
>NA|NA|TRBJ2-5|TRBV5-1
ASSLSDGKTQY
>NA|NA|TRBJ2-5|TRBV7-9
ASSPGAETQY
>NA|NA|TRBJ1-1|TRBV5-1
ASSLYNTEAF
>NA|TRBD2|TRBJ2-1|TRBV27
ASSSLAGGRNEQF
>NA|TRBD2|TRBJ2-1|TRBV9
ASSPSGGYNEQF
>NA|NA|TRBJ1-1|TRBV21-1
ASSKSQGAGTEAF
>NA|TRBD1|TRBJ1-5|TRBV7-2
ASSLRDRSNQPQH
>NA|NA|TRBJ2-5|TRBV7-9
ASSLVASGETQY
>NA|NA|TRBJ2-2|TRBV5-4
ASRGGNTNTGELF
>NA|NA|TRBJ1-2|TRBV12-5
ASGFGGPDRNYGYT
>NA|NA|TRBJ1-2|TRBV7-9
ASSSGYGYT
>few|TRBD1|TRBJ1-5|TRBV4-2
ASSHGDRADQPQH
>NA|TRBD2|TRBJ2-1|TRBV6-6
ASSSAGATYNEQF
>NA|NA|TRBJ1-1|TRBV6-6
ASSPRALNTEAF
>NA|TRBD1|TRBJ2-1|TRBV6-1
ASSGGQGDINEQF
>NA|TRBD1|TRBJ1-2|TRBV5-4
ASSSDAGTGSGYT
>NA|NA|TRBJ2-5|TRBV11-1
ASSLAGSPQETQY
>NA|TRBD1|TRBJ2-3|TRBV9
ASSVWTGLNTQY
>NA|NA|TRBJ1-3|TRBV7-2
ASTDYSGNTIY
>NA|NA|TRBJ1-5|TRBV30
AWSWAGLYQPQH
>NA|TRBD1|TRBJ1-5|TRBV7-2
ASSLGGTGNQPQH
>NA|TRBD2|TRBJ2-7|TRBV28
ASSSAVAGGSYEQY